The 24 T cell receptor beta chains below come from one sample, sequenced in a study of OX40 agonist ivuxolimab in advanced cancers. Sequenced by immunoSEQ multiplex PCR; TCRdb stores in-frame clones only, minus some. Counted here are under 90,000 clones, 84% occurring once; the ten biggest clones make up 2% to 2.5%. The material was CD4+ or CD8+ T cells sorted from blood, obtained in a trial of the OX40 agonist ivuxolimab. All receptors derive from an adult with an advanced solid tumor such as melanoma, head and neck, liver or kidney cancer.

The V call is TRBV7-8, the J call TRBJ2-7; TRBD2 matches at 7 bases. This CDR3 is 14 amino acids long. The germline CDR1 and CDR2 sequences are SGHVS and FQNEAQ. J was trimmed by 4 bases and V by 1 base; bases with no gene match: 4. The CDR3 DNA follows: TGTGCCAGCAGCTTAGTGGCTAGCGGTTACGAGCAGTACTTC. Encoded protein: CASSLVASGYEQYF.

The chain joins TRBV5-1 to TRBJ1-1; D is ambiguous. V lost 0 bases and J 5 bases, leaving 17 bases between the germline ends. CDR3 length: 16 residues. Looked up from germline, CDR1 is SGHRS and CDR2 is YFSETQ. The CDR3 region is CASSLDGWQLITEAFF. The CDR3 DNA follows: TGCGCCAGCAGCTTGGATGGTTGGCAGTTGATAACTGAAGCTTTCTTT.

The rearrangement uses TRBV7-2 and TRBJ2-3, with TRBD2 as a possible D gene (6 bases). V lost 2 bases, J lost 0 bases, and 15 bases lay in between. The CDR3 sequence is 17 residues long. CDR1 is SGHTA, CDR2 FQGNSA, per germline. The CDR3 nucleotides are TGTGCCAGCAGCTTACAAGGGAGCGGGCTTAGCACAGATACGCAGTATTTT. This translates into CASSLQGSGLSTDTQYF.

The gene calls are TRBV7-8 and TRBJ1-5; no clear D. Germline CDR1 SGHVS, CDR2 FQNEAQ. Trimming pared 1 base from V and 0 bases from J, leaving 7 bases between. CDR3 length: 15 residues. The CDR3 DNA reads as TGTGCCAGCAGCTTAGGCAGGTTTAGCAATCAGCCCCAGCATTTT. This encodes CASSLGRFSNQPQHF. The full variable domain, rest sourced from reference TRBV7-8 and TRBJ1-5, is GAGVSQSPRYKVAKRGQDVALRCDPISGHVSLFWYQQALGQGPEFLTYFQNEAQLDKSGLPSDRFFAERPEGSVSTLKIQRTQQEDSAVYLCASSLGRFSNQPQHFGDGTRLSIL.

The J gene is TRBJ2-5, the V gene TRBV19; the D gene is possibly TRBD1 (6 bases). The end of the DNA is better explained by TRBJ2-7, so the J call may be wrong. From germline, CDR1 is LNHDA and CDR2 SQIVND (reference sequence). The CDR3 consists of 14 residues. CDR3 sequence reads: CASSIEQGPYEQYF. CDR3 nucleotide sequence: TGTGCCAGTAGTATCGAACAGGGCCCCTACGAGCAGTACTTC.

This CDR3 reads CASSSLAGGDTGELFF. CDR3 bases: TGCGCCAGCAGTTCACTAGCGGGAGGGGACACCGGGGAGCTGTTTTTT. The chain joins TRBV5-1 to TRBJ2-2, with TRBD2 identical over 13 bases. V lost 5 bases, J lost 3 bases, and 4 bases stayed unmatched. The CDR3 runs to 16 residues. Germline CDR1 is SGHRS and CDR2 is YFSETQ.

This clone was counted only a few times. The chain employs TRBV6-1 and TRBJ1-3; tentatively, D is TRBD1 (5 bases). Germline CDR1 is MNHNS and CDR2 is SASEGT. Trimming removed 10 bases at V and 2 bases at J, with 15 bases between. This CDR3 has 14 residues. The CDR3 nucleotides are TGTGCCACCATCGACAGAGGCGCTGGAAACACCATATATTTT. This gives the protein CATIDRGAGNTIYF.

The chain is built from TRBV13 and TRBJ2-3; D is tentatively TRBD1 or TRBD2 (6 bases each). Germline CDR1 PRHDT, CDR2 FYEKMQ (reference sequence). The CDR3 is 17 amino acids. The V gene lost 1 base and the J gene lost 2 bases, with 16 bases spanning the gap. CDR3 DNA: TGTGCCAGCAGCTTAGTGGGCGGAGGGGGACACACAGATACGCAGTATTTT. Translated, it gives CASSLVGGGGHTDTQYF.

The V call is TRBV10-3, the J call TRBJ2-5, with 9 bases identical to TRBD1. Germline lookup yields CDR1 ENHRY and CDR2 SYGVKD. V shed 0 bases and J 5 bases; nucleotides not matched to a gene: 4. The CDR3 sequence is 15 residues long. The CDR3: CAISESGTGFETQYF. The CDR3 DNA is TGTGCCATCAGTGAGTCCGGGACAGGGTTTGAGACCCAGTACTTC.

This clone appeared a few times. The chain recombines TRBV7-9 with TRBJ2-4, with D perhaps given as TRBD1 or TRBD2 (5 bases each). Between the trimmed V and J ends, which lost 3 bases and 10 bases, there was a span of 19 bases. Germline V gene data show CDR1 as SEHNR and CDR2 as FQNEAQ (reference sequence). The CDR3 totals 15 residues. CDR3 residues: CASSFKGTDWGIQYF. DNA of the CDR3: TGTGCCAGCAGCTTTAAGGGGACGGACTGGGGGATTCAGTACTTC.

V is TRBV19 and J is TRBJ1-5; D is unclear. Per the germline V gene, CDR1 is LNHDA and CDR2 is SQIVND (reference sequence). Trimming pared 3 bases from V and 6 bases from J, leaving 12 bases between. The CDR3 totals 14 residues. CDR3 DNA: TGTGCCAGTAGTATCGCGGGGAGGCCTCAGCCCCAGCATTTT. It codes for CASSIAGRPQPQHF. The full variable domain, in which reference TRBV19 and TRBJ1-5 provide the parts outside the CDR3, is DGGITQSPKYLFRKEGQNVTLSCEQNLNHDAMYWYRQDPGQGLRLIYYSQIVNDFQKGDIAEGYSVSREKKESFPLTVTSAQKNPTAFYLCASSIAGRPQPQHFGDGTRLSIL.

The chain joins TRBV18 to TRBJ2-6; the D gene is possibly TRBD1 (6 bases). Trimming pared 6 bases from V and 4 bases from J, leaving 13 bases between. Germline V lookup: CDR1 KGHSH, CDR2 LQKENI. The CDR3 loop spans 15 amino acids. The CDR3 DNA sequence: TGTGCCAGCTCGCAAAACAGGGCCGGGGCCAACGTCCTGACTTTC. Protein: CASSQNRAGANVLTF.

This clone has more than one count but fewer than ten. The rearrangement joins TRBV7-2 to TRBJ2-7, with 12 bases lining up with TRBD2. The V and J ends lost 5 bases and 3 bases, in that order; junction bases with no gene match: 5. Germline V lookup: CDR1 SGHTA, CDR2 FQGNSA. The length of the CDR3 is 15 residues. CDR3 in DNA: TGTGCCAGCAGCCCAACTAGCGGGGGGTACTACGAGCAGTACTTC. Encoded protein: CASSPTSGGYYEQYF.

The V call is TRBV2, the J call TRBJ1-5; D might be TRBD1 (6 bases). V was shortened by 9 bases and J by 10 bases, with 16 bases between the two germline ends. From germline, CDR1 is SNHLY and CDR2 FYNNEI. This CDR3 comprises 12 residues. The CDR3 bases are TGTGCCAGTAAGGGACACTATAACCCCCAGCATTTT. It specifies CASKGHYNPQHF.

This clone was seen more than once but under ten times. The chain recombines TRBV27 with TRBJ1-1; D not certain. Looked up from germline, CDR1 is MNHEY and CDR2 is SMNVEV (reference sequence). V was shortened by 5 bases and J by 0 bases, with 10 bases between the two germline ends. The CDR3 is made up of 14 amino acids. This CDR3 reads CASSPQRMNTEAFF. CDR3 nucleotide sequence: TGTGCCAGCAGTCCGCAGCGTATGAACACTGAAGCTTTCTTT.

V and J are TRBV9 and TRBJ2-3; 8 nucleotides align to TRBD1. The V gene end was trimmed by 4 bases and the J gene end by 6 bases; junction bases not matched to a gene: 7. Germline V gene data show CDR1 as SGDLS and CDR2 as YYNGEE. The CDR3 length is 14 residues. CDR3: CASSSRQGTDTQYF. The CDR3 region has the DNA TGTGCCAGCAGCTCGAGACAGGGGACTGATACGCAGTATTTT.

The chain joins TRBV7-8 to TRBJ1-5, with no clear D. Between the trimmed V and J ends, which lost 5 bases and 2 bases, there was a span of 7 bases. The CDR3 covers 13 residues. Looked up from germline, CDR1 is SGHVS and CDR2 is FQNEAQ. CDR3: CASSPVGNQPQHF. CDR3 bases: TGTGCCAGCAGCCCCGTGGGCAATCAGCCCCAGCATTTT.

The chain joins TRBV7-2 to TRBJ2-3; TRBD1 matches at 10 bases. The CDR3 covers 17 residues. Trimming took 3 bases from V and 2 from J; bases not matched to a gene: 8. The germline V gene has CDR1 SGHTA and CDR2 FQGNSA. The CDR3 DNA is TGTGCCAGCAGCTTCAGTTCCGGGACAGGGGTCACAGATACGCAGTATTTT. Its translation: CASSFSSGTGVTDTQYF.

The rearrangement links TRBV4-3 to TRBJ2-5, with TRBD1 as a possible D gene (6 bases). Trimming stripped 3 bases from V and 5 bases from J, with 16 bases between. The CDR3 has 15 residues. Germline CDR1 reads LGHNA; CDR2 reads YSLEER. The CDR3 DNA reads TGCGCCAGCAGCCACTCCGGGACACTAGGGGAGACCCAGTACTTC. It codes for CASSHSGTLGETQYF.

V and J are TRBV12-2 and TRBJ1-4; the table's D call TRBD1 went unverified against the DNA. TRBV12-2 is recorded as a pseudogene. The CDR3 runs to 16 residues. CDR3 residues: CASRLEGQGAGEKLFF. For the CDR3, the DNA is TGTGCAAGTCGCTTAGAGGGACAGGGGGCAGGAGAAAAACTGTTTTTT.

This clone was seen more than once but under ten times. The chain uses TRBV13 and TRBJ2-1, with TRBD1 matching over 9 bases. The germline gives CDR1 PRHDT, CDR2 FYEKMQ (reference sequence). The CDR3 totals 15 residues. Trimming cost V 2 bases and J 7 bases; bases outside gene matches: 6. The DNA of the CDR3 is TGTGCCAGCAGCTTAAGGGGGACAGGGAATAATGAGCAGTTCTTC. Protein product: CASSLRGTGNNEQFF.

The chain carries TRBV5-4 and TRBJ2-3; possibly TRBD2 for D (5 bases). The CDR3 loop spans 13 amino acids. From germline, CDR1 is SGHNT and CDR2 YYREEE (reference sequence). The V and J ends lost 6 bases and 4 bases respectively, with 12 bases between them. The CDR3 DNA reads TGTGCCAGCACCTCGAGCGGATCAGATACGCAGTATTTT. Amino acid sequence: CASTSSGSDTQYF.

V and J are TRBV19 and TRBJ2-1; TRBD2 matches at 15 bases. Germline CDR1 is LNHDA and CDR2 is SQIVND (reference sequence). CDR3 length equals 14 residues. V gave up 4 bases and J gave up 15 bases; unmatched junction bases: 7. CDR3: CASSTGLAGGTPFF. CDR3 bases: TGTGCCAGTAGTACCGGACTAGCGGGAGGGACCCCGTTCTTC.

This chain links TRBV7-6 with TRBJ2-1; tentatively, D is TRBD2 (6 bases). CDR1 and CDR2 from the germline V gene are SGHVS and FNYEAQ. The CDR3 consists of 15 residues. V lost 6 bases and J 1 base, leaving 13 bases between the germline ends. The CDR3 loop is CASRSDGGSYNEQFF. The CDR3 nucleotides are TGTGCCAGCAGATCGGACGGGGGTTCCTACAATGAGCAGTTCTTC.